These 10 T cell receptor beta chains originate from one sample sequenced in a study of blood T cell repertoires in COVID-19 (dated by TCRdb to 2018 to 2021). Library creation used the immunoSEQ multiplex PCR assay. The immuneACCESS repertoire file appears here via TCRdb, limited to in-frame rearrangements. These files lack a portion of the clones; in checked studies, under half of the deficit traces to unresolved V genes, and the cause of the others is not known. This sample has 150,000 to 200,000 clones in its table, and around 79% of those were observed once. The top ten constitute 9.5% to 12% of the sample. The sequenced sample consisted of PBMCs or T cells enriched from blood (not recorded which). Source of these receptors: a man aged 45 to 65 who had recovered from COVID-19.

This chain uses TRBV20-1 with TRBJ2-7, with 9 bases aligning to TRBD1. The V and J ends lost 3 bases and 2 bases, in that order; junction bases with no gene match: 8. CDR1 and CDR2 from the germline V gene are DFQATT and SNEGSKA (reference sequence). The CDR3 consists of 15 residues. The CDR3 sequence: CSASTGGVSPYEQYF. In nucleotides, the CDR3 is TGCAGTGCTAGTACAGGGGGCGTCAGCCCCTACGAGCAGTACTTC.

The J gene is TRBJ1-1, the V gene TRBV2, with 8 positions matching TRBD1. Germline CDR1 SNHLY, CDR2 FYNNEI. CDR3 length: 14 residues. V was pared by 5 bases and J by 1 base, with 3 bases of the junction left unmatched. The CDR3 loop is CASSPGGKNTEAFF. Here the CDR3 DNA reads TGTGCCAGCAGTCCAGGGGGCAAGAACACTGAAGCTTTCTTT. Based on the CDR3 plus reference TRBV2 and TRBJ1-1, the full variable domain is EPEVTQTPSHQVTQMGQEVILRCVPISNHLYFYWYRQILGQKVEFLVSFYNNEISEKSEIFDDQFSVERPDGSNFTLKIRSTKLEDSAMYFCASSPGGKNTEAFFGQGTRLTVV.

This clone was detected only once. The chain employs TRBV5-4 and TRBJ2-6; D perhaps matches TRBD2 (6 bases). The V end lost 0 bases, the J end lost 2 bases, and 12 bases lay between the germline ends. The CDR3 has 17 amino acids. Germline values: CDR1 SGHNT, CDR2 YYREEE (reference sequence). The CDR3 sequence is CASSLDVWRAGANVLTF. As DNA, the CDR3 is TGTGCCAGCAGCTTGGACGTTTGGAGGGCTGGGGCCAACGTCCTGACTTTC.

This rearrangement joins TRBV6-5 to TRBJ1-2; 7 bases agree with TRBD1. Germline loops: CDR1 MNHEY, CDR2 SVGAGI. This CDR3 region has 14 residues. V dropped 1 base and J dropped 2; count of bases not matched to a gene: 1. CDR3 in DNA: TGTGCCAGCAGTTACTACAGGGGCAACTATGGCTACACCTTC. It specifies CASSYYRGNYGYTF.

The V gene is TRBV7-9, the J gene TRBJ2-5; 10 bases are shared with TRBD1. The CDR3 covers 16 residues. The V gene end was trimmed by 5 bases and the J gene end by 4 bases; junction bases not matched to a gene: 10. The germline gives CDR1 SEHNR, CDR2 FQNEAQ (reference sequence). The CDR3 sequence: CASSQRPDRGRETQYF. For the CDR3, the DNA is TGTGCCAGCAGCCAAAGGCCCGACAGGGGGCGAGAGACCCAGTACTTC.

V gene TRBV27 combines with J gene TRBJ2-2; 9 nucleotides align to TRBD1. Germline values: CDR1 MNHEY, CDR2 SMNVEV (reference sequence). This CDR3 spans 18 amino acids. After removal of 6 bases from V and 5 bases from J, the junction contained 16 bases not matched to a gene. This CDR3 reads CASRTKTGTGTRTGELFF. The CDR3 DNA follows: TGTGCCAGCAGGACTAAGACCGGGACAGGGACCAGGACCGGGGAGCTGTTTTTT.

The chain uses TRBV7-3 and TRBJ2-3; D uncertain. Trimming removed 2 bases from V and 3 bases from J, with 9 bases in between. The CDR3 extends over 14 amino acids. Germline V gene data show CDR1 as SGHTA and CDR2 as FQGTGA. CDR3 region: CASSLYSRTDTQYF. In DNA form, the CDR3 reads TGTGCCAGCAGCTTATATTCGCGGACAGATACGCAGTATTTT.

The rearrangement uses TRBV9 and TRBJ2-3; 9 nucleotides line up with TRBD1. The CDR3 consists of 16 residues. After removal of 0 bases from V and 2 bases from J, the junction contained 4 bases not matched to a gene. CDR1 and CDR2 (germline): SGDLS, YYNGEE. The CDR3 DNA reads as TGTGCCAGCAGCGTAGTCGGGACAGGGTACACAGATACGCAGTATTTT. Amino acids: CASSVVGTGYTDTQYF.

The gene calls are TRBV19 and TRBJ1-1, with D perhaps matching TRBD1 (5 bases). With 1 base removed from V and 4 bases from J, the gap between germline ends came to 13 bases. Per the germline V gene, CDR1 is LNHDA and CDR2 is SQIVND (reference sequence). The CDR3 sequence is 15 residues long. CDR3 bases: TGTGCCAGTAGTATAGTCCCGGGGGAGGGCACTGAAGCTTTCTTT. Amino acid sequence: CASSIVPGEGTEAFF.

The rearrangement uses TRBV20-1 and TRBJ2-2, with TRBD2 matching 7 bases. The CDR3 extends over 14 amino acids. V gave up 3 bases and J gave up 7 bases; unmatched junction bases: 8. Germline loops: CDR1 DFQATT, CDR2 SNEGSKA (reference sequence). CDR3 DNA sequence: TGCAGTGCTAGTCTCGCGGGAGCGGGCGGGGAGCTGTTTTTT. Translating gives CSASLAGAGGELFF.